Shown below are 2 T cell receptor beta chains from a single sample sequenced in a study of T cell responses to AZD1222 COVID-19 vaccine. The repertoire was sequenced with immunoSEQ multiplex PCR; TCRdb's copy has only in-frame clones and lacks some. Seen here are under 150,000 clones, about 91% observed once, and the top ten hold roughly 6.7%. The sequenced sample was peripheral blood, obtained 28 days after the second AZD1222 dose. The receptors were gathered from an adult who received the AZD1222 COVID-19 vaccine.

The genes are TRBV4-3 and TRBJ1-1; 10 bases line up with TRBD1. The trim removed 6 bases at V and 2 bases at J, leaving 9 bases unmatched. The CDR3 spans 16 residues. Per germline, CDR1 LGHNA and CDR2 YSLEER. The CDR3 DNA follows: TGCGCCAGCAGTCAGCCCGGGACAGGGGACAACACTGAAGCTTTCTTT. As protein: CASSQPGTGDNTEAFF.

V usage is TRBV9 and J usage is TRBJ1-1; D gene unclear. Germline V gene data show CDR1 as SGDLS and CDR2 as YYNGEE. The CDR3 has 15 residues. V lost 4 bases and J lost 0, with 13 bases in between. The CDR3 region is CASSPYDNMNTEAFF. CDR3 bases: TGTGCCAGCAGCCCATACGACAACATGAACACTGAAGCTTTCTTT.